Sequencing of this T cell receptor beta chain was carried out in a study of cytomegalovirus exposure and HLA in healthy donors. Study-wide context: From donors who were HLA-typed, an early data release held 81 million or so unique TCRs. When over 300 donors were genotyped, approximately 80% of them were found to fall in the Caucasian-associated ancestry cluster. Notes on the study in general: With later analysis, a missense DCLRE1C variant became linked to TCR beta V- and J-gene trimming.

The germline V and J ends were trimmed by 0 bases and 0 bases, with 7 bases remaining between them. There are 15 residues in the CDR3. CDR1 and CDR2 (germline): SGHTS, YDEGEE. The PCR contained 60 Vbeta and 13 Jbeta primers. Under the authors' procedure: Later work found 74 million or so unique TCR beta chains, with 9.5 million to 11 million shared. The data were produced by immunoSEQ multiplex PCR, yet TCRdb's version contains in-frame clones alone and is incomplete. D and trimming were read from the DNA, whereas the V and J calls and clone size are those reported in that table. The sample holds 200,000 to 250,000 clones, 80% to 85% seen once. Note on this clone: Its antigen is still unknown.

The receptor was isolated from a woman between 35 and 50 years old in good health and CMV-seronegative. Sequencing was done on a sample of PBMCs. The rearrangement uses TRBV5-8 and TRBJ1-5, with D unclear. The CDR3 spells CASSLADYSNQPQHF. CDR3 DNA sequence: TGTGCCAGCAGCTTGGCGGACTATAGCAATCAGCCCCAGCATTTT.